This T cell receptor beta chain is from a study of response to subunit inactivated influenza vaccine. To note about this clonotype: Its antigen is still unknown.

TCRdb passed the RT-PCR reads through MiXCR, listing each CDR3 protein once. The sample has 200,000 to 300,000 distinct CDR3 sequences, 12% seen once. The length of the CDR3 is 15 residues. Trimming pared 2 bases from V and 3 bases from J, leaving 14 bases between. Germline V gene data show CDR1 as SGHTA and CDR2 as FQGTGA. Notes on the study in general: T cells newly recruited by each seasonal influenza vaccination are few, the authors suggested.

This sequence was found in a man aged 50 or older who received an inactivated influenza vaccine. The V gene is TRBV7-3, the J gene TRBJ2-7, with a tentative D call TRBD1 (6 bases). The sample in question was non-naive T cells sorted from PBMCs, obtained 14 days before vaccination. Here the CDR3 reads CASSLGQGQFYEQYF. CDR3 DNA sequence: TGTGCCAGCAGCTTAGGTCAGGGGCAGTTCTACGAGCAGTACTTC.